One sample yielded the 22 T cell receptor beta chains listed below, sequenced in a study of memory CD4+ T cells and cytomegalovirus serostatus. Method: immunoSEQ multiplex PCR; TCRdb's copy keeps in-frame clones and lacks some. The data show about 75,000 clones, 78% seen once. Single viable CD3+CD4+CD8-CD45RO+ cells were sorted as the memory CD4+ T cells. What was sequenced was memory CD4+ T cells from blood. These receptors were collected from an adult in good health and CMV-seropositive.

The J gene is TRBJ1-1, the V gene TRBV6-1; D remains unclear. The CDR3 is made up of 12 amino acids. Germline CDR1 reads MNHNS; CDR2 reads SASEGT. The V gene lost 5 bases and the J gene lost 2 bases, with 6 bases spanning the gap. In nucleotides, the CDR3 is TGTGCCAGCAGTCAGGATAACACTGAAGCTTTCTTT. It specifies CASSQDNTEAFF.

The chain carries TRBV6-4 and TRBJ2-1; 8 bases map to TRBD2. The J segment lost 3 bases and the V segment lost 5 bases, leaving 6 bases of the junction unmatched. The germline CDR1 and CDR2 sequences are MRHNA and SNTAGT. CDR3 length: 15 residues. CDR3 DNA: TGTGCCAGCAGTCCCGGGAGGGGCCTCTACAATGAGCAGTTCTTC. Translation: CASSPGRGLYNEQFF.

This chain links TRBV9 with TRBJ1-3; TRBD1 agrees at 7 bases. The length of the CDR3 is 17 residues. After removal of 4 bases from V and 6 bases from J, the junction contained 16 bases not matched to a gene. CDR1 and CDR2 from the germline V gene are SGDLS and YYNGEE. CDR3 nucleotides: TGTGCCAGCAGCTCCACGGTTGGCAGGGGGAAGGAAAACACCATATATTTT. This codes for CASSSTVGRGKENTIYF.

This sequence joins TRBV11-3 and TRBJ2-2; 7 bases align to TRBD2. This CDR3 is 15 amino acids long. Germline values: CDR1 SGHNT, CDR2 YENEEA. V trimming: 5 bases; J trimming: 4 bases; junction bases outside the gene matches: 7. The CDR3 DNA reads TGTGCCAGCAGCCCCGGACTAGTAGGCACCGGGGAGCTGTTTTTT. Amino acids: CASSPGLVGTGELFF.

J is TRBJ1-3 and V is TRBV11-2; D is possibly TRBD1 (5 bases). The V and J ends lost 0 bases and 2 bases respectively, with 8 bases between them. This CDR3 region has 15 residues. Germline-derived CDR1 and CDR2 are SGHAT and FQNNGV. CDR3 DNA: TGTGCCAGCAGCTTAGAGCGGGGGACTGGAAACACCATATATTTT. Protein: CASSLERGTGNTIYF.

The chain recombines TRBV28 with TRBJ2-3, with 7 bases aligning to TRBD2. Germline CDR1 and CDR2: MDHEN and SYDVKM. V shed 2 bases, J shed 5 bases, and the junction held 7 bases outside the gene matches. The CDR3 contains 15 residues. In DNA, the CDR3 is TGTGCCAGCAGTTTAGTGGGGGGGAGGAAAGATACGCAGTATTTT. This translates into CASSLVGGRKDTQYF.

The V call is TRBV5-1, the J call TRBJ2-6; a weak D match, TRBD1 (6 bases). The CDR3 has 17 amino acids. Deletions cut 4 bases from V and 0 bases from J, with 14 bases between. Germline V gene data show CDR1 as SGHRS and CDR2 as YFSETQ. The CDR3 coding sequence is TGCGCCAGCAGCCGGACACAGGGCTACTCTGGGGCCAACGTCCTGACTTTC. It encodes CASSRTQGYSGANVLTF.

The chain combines TRBV4-2 with TRBJ2-2; D gene unclear. The germline CDR1 and CDR2 sequences are LGHNA and YNFKEQ. Deletions cut 2 bases from V and 0 bases from J, with 7 bases between. The CDR3 sequence is 15 residues long. In DNA, the CDR3 is TGTGCCAGCAGCCAACTGACTTCGAACACCGGGGAGCTGTTTTTT. Translating gives CASSQLTSNTGELFF.

The rearrangement links TRBV18 to TRBJ2-5, with 9 bases matching TRBD1. The length of the CDR3 is 14 residues. The V segment lost 5 bases and the J segment 5 bases; nucleotides outside the gene matches: 6. Germline assignment: CDR1 KGHSH and CDR2 LQKENI. CDR3 amino acids: CASSSFGQGETQYF. CDR3 nucleotides: TGTGCCAGCTCATCCTTCGGACAGGGGGAGACCCAGTACTTC.

The chain recombines TRBV19 with TRBJ1-4; D perhaps matches TRBD1 (6 bases). Germline lookup yields CDR1 LNHDA and CDR2 SQIVND (reference sequence). This CDR3 contains 16 residues. The V end lost 5 bases, the J end lost 3 bases, and 16 bases lay between the germline ends. As DNA, the CDR3 is TGTGCCAGTAGTCCGAACAGGGTCTCGGCTAATGAAAAACTGTTTTTT. Translated, it gives CASSPNRVSANEKLFF.

The CDR3 DNA follows: TGTGCCAGCAGCTCCCGGGGGGGGGTCCATGAGCAGTACTTC. As protein: CASSSRGGVHEQYF. This chain uses TRBV7-2 with TRBJ2-7; TRBD2 matches 8 bases. Germline CDR1 is SGHTA and CDR2 is FQGNSA. This CDR3 has 14 residues. Trimming at V came to 4 bases and at J to 7 bases, leaving 9 bases not matched to a gene.

This sequence joins TRBV2 and TRBJ1-5, with D unclear. The CDR3 covers 12 residues. Germline V gives CDR1 SNHLY, CDR2 FYNNEI. Trimming shortened V by 3 bases and J by 1 base, and 1 base separated the two germline ends. The CDR3 protein is CASSDSNQPQHF. For the CDR3, the DNA is TGTGCCAGCAGTGACAGCAATCAGCCCCAGCATTTT.

The rearrangement joins TRBV28 to TRBJ2-5, with D hard to call. The CDR3 is 14 residues long. Deletions cut 1 base from V and 1 base from J, with 7 bases between. Germline values: CDR1 MDHEN, CDR2 SYDVKM. The CDR3 DNA reads TGTGCCAGCAGTTTATCGGCAGGCCAAGAGACCCAGTACTTC. Its translation is CASSLSAGQETQYF.

V is TRBV7-2 and J is TRBJ2-2; D is unresolved. Germline V gene data show CDR1 as SGHTA and CDR2 as FQGNSA. V was shortened by 5 bases and J by 3 bases, with 13 bases between the two germline ends. The CDR3 contains 15 residues. The CDR3 DNA follows: TGTGCCAGCAGCCCTTTTAGGCCGGACACCGGGGAGCTGTTTTTT. The encoded protein is CASSPFRPDTGELFF.

As concerns this clone: One end of the junction varies from germline; a read error may be responsible. This chain joins TRBV5-1 and TRBJ1-1, with D unclear. The germline CDR1 and CDR2 sequences are SGHRS and YFSETQ. This CDR3 is 14 amino acids long. The CDR3 reads CASSLGGSNPLWAF. In nucleotides, the CDR3 is TGCGCCAGCAGCTTGGGGGGTTCGAACCCCTTGTGGGCTTTT. Complete variable domain (other parts from reference TRBV5-1 and TRBJ1-1): KAGVTQTPRYLIKTRGQQVTLSCSPISGHRSVSWYQQTPGQGLQFLFEYFSETQRNKGNFPGRFSGRQFSNSRSEMNVSTLELGDSALYLCASSLGGSNPLWAFGQGTRLTVV.

V gene TRBV14 combines with J gene TRBJ2-5; D remains unclear. Germline assignment: CDR1 SGHDN and CDR2 FVKESK. Trimming stripped 0 bases from V and 4 bases from J, with 9 bases between. The CDR3 length is 14 residues. Here the CDR3 reads CASSQDLTRETQYF. CDR3 coding DNA: TGTGCCAGCAGCCAAGATCTAACGCGAGAGACCCAGTACTTC. Supplemented by reference TRBV14 and TRBJ2-5, the full variable domain reads EAGVTQFPSHSVIEKGQTVTLRCDPISGHDNLYWYRRVMGKEIKFLLHFVKESKQDESGMPNNRFLAERTGGTYSTLKVQPAELEDSGVYFCASSQDLTRETQYFGPGTRLLVL.

The genes are TRBV28 and TRBJ2-2; 9 bases are shared with TRBD2. Germline V gene data show CDR1 as MDHEN and CDR2 as SYDVKM. The CDR3 totals 16 residues. The ends lost 4 bases at V and 6 bases at J; junction bases unmatched: 9. In DNA form, the CDR3 reads TGTGCCAGCAGTTCAGGCGGGGGGGCGAAGGCCGGGGAGCTGTTTTTT. Translation: CASSSGGGAKAGELFF.

The rearrangement links TRBV28 to TRBJ2-1, with no clear D. V lost 6 bases to trimming and J lost 0 bases, with 12 bases between them. The CDR3 extends over 15 amino acids. CDR1 and CDR2 from the germline V gene are MDHEN and SYDVKM. CDR3 protein: CASRATGRSYNEQFF. CDR3 in DNA: TGTGCCAGCAGGGCGACGGGCCGCTCCTACAATGAGCAGTTCTTC.

The V call is TRBV6-6, the J call TRBJ1-1; D remains unclear. Germline CDR1 MNHNY, CDR2 SVGAGI (reference sequence). Trimming cost V 6 bases and J 4 bases, with 15 bases left between them. This CDR3 spans 14 amino acids. The DNA for the CDR3 is TGTGCCAGCAGCCCCCTGGGCTCGGTCACTGAAGCTTTCTTT. Translated, it gives CASSPLGSVTEAFF.

The gene calls are TRBV28 and TRBJ1-6; D remains unclear. The CDR3 length is 16 residues. CDR1 is MDHEN and CDR2 is SYDVKM in the germline V gene. V lost 4 bases to trimming and J lost 2 bases, with 12 bases between them. The CDR3 loop reads CASSSQEATYNSPLHF. The DNA for the CDR3 is TGTGCCAGCAGTTCCCAGGAAGCTACCTATAATTCACCCCTCCACTTT. The variable domain in full, completed from reference TRBV28 and TRBJ1-6, reads DVKVTQSSRYLVKRTGEKVFLECVQDMDHENMFWYRQDPGLGLRLIYFSYDVKMKEKGDIPEGYSVSREKKERFSLILESASTNQTSMYLCASSSQEATYNSPLHFGNGTRLTVT.

V usage is TRBV18 and J usage is TRBJ2-2; a weak D match, TRBD1 (5 bases). Trimming pared 2 bases from V and 5 bases from J, leaving 18 bases between. The CDR3 covers 17 residues. CDR1 and CDR2 from the germline V gene are KGHSH and LQKENI. CDR3 in amino acids: CASSPELPGRMTGELFF. CDR3 DNA sequence: TGTGCCAGCTCACCAGAACTCCCAGGGCGTATGACCGGGGAGCTGTTTTTT.

This chain uses TRBV7-9 with TRBJ2-5; TRBD2 agrees at 14 bases. The ends lost 4 bases at V and 5 bases at J; junction bases unmatched: 6. The germline V gene encodes CDR1 SEHNR and CDR2 FQNEAQ (reference sequence). There are 16 residues in the CDR3. The CDR3 here is CASSSGLAGAGETQYF. CDR3 DNA sequence: TGTGCCAGCAGCTCGGGACTAGCGGGAGCGGGTGAGACCCAGTACTTC. Together with reference TRBV7-9 and TRBJ2-5, the CDR3 gives the full variable domain: DTGVSQNPRHKITKRGQNVTFRCDPISEHNRLYWYRQTLGQGPEFLTYFQNEAQLEKSRLLSDRFSAERPKGSFSTLEIQRTEQGDSAMYLCASSSGLAGAGETQYFGPGTRLLVL.